Below, one T cell receptor beta chain is given with its context. This specimen comes from a study of shared clonotypes between healthy human individuals. Germline lookup yields CDR1 SGDLS and CDR2 YYNGEE. CDR3 length: 15 amino acids. V was pared by 0 bases and J by 8 bases, with 17 bases between. Generated by immunoSEQ multiplex PCR, the TCRdb table keeps only in-frame clones and is missing some. The sample includes about a million clones, about 72% of them seen just once. This TCR was sampled from a man aged 18 to 35 in good health. Some clones in this sample may be carry-over from other donors' samples. This chain joins TRBV9 and TRBJ1-2; D is ambiguous. Sequenced: memory CD4+ T cells from PBMCs. Regarding subset: CD45RA-negative fraction. The CDR3 DNA is TGTGCCAGCAGCGTAGGCCCCTCTCCGGGTCGGGGCTACACCTTC. Translated: CASSVGPSPGRGYTF.